The next 23 T cell receptor beta chains were all read from a single sample in a study of T cells in Graves' hyperthyroidism and ophthalmopathy. Amplification of TCR beta CDR3 regions was performed using RNA transcripts as template. TCR CDR3 underwent first-round RT-PCR with the HTBI primer set. TCRdb used MiXCR to reprocess the multiplex PCR reads, holding one entry per CDR3 protein. The table lists 600,000 to 650,000 distinct CDR3 sequences, around 15% of them singletons. Sequenced material: blood. The receptor set was obtained from a woman aged 25 to 39 with Graves' hyperthyroidism.

The chain has TRBV6-1 and TRBJ1-5; D may be TRBD1 (6 bases). CDR1 is MNHNS, CDR2 SASEGT, per germline. V shed 4 bases and J shed 0 bases, with 22 bases lying between them. The length of the CDR3 is 19 residues. Written as DNA, the CDR3 is TGTGCCAGCAGTGTTCCGCAAGGGGGAGTTTGGTATAGCAATCAGCCCCAGCATTTT. Protein: CASSVPQGGVWYSNQPQHF.

The CDR3 loop is CASSLSREGATEAFF. The CDR3 bases are TGTGCCAGCAGTTTATCTAGGGAGGGGGCAACTGAAGCTTTCTTT. This chain uses TRBV27 with TRBJ1-1, with 7 bases matching TRBD1. V was pared by 0 bases and J by 5 bases, with 6 bases of the junction left unmatched. Germline V CDR1 and CDR2: MNHEY, SMNVEV (reference sequence). This CDR3 has 15 amino acids.

This clonotype was recorded many times. The chain recombines TRBV27 with TRBJ1-5; 7 positions match TRBD1. Germline V gene data show CDR1 as MNHEY and CDR2 as SMNVEV (reference sequence). The CDR3 runs 15 residues. V was pared by 6 bases and J by 5 bases, with 10 bases of the junction left unmatched. The CDR3 DNA sequence: TGTGCCAGCAGCGTCGACCGGGACAGTTATCAGCCCCAGCATTTT. It codes for CASSVDRDSYQPQHF.

The table lists this clonotype with many counts. The gene calls are TRBV28 and TRBJ2-7; a possible D gene is TRBD2 (6 bases). V lost 2 bases, J lost 9 bases, and 20 bases lay in between. The CDR3 contains 15 residues. CDR1 is MDHEN and CDR2 is SYDVKM in the germline V gene. CDR3 DNA: TGTGCCAGCAGTTTAGGGAGGCGGACGGGGACTGGGCAGTACTTC. Encoded protein: CASSLGRRTGTGQYF.

Ten or more counts support this clonotype. This chain connects TRBV2 to TRBJ1-1, with D hard to call. This CDR3 contains 14 residues. Germline V CDR1 and CDR2: SNHLY, FYNNEI. V lost 1 base, J lost 0 bases, and 6 bases lay in between. CDR3 sequence: CASSEGQMNTEAFF. The CDR3 DNA reads as TGTGCCAGCAGTGAAGGGCAGATGAACACTGAAGCTTTCTTT.

This clonotype has a handful of counts. This rearrangement joins TRBV4-2 to TRBJ2-3, with 9 bases that match TRBD1. Trimming took 5 bases from V and 4 from J; bases not matched to a gene: 10. The CDR3 runs to 16 residues. Germline CDR1 and CDR2: LGHNA and YNFKEQ. The CDR3 loop is CASSEYRGRLADTQYF. Written as DNA, the CDR3 is TGTGCCAGCAGCGAGTACAGGGGGCGCTTGGCAGATACGCAGTATTTT.

This clonotype was picked up one time. The V call is TRBV30, the J call TRBJ2-2, with 14 bases fitting TRBD2. This CDR3 has 15 residues. CDR1 is GTSNPN, CDR2 SVGIG, per germline (reference sequence). J gave up 3 bases and V 7 bases, and 4 bases lay outside the gene matches. The chain's CDR3 is CASGTSGRDTGELFF. In DNA form, the CDR3 reads TGTGCCTCCGGGACTAGCGGGAGAGACACCGGGGAGCTGTTTTTT. Full variable domain (missing parts from reference TRBV30 and TRBJ2-2): SQTIHQWPATLVQPVGSPLSLECTVEGTSNPNLYWYRQAAGRGLQLLFYSVGIGQISSEVPQNLSASRPQDRQFILSSKKLLLSDSGFYLCASGTSGRDTGELFFGEGSRLTVL.

This clonotype was picked up many times. The chain is built from TRBV7-2 and TRBJ1-1; 8 nucleotides align to TRBD1. V lost 6 bases and J lost 10; bases outside the gene matches: 10. Germline CDR1 reads SGHTA; CDR2 reads FQGNSA. The CDR3 runs 13 residues. As DNA, the CDR3 is TGTGCCAGCAGGCTAAGGCAGGGGGCGTTAGCTTTCTTT. Translation gives CASRLRQGALAFF. Supplemented by reference TRBV7-2 and TRBJ1-1, the full variable domain reads GAGVSQSPSNKVTEKGKDVELRCDPISGHTALYWYRQSLGQGLEFLIYFQGNSAPDKSGLPSDRFSAERTGGSVSTLTIQRTQQEDSAVYLCASRLRQGALAFFGQGTRLTVV.

This clonotype was seen a few times. The chain links TRBV6-1 to TRBJ2-7, with a possible D match to TRBD1 (6 bases). The CDR3 has 15 residues. V gave up 5 bases and J gave up 2 bases, with 16 bases separating them. Germline V gene data show CDR1 as MNHNS and CDR2 as SASEGT. The CDR3 protein is CASSSRDTITYEQYF. CDR3 nucleotide sequence: TGTGCCAGCAGTTCCAGGGACACGATAACCTACGAGCAGTACTTC.

There are many counts of this clonotype. This sequence joins TRBV7-2 and TRBJ2-3; D is unresolved. V was shortened by 0 bases and J by 0 bases, with 10 bases between the two germline ends. Germline CDR1 and CDR2: SGHTA and FQGNSA. The CDR3 length is 16 residues. CDR3 amino acids: CASSLALGASTDTQYF. CDR3 nucleotides: TGTGCCAGCAGCTTAGCGCTTGGAGCGAGCACAGATACGCAGTATTTT.

This clonotype has only a few counts. V and J are TRBV6-1 and TRBJ2-2; tentatively, D is TRBD2 (6 bases). Germline-derived CDR1 and CDR2 are MNHNS and SASEGT. The length of the CDR3 is 17 residues. The V and J ends lost 6 bases and 7 bases respectively, with 24 bases between them. CDR3: CASRPRQPGTSVGELFF. The CDR3 bases are TGTGCCAGCAGACCACGCCAACCCGGGACTTCCGTCGGGGAGCTGTTTTTT.

The table lists this clonotype with many counts. This chain connects TRBV28 to TRBJ2-3; no clear D. The CDR3 is made up of 14 amino acids. Germline CDR1 and CDR2: MDHEN and SYDVKM. Trimming removed 4 bases at V and 11 bases at J, with 19 bases between. For the CDR3, the DNA is TGTGCCAGCAGTTCCCCCGGGTCGAGGTCCGGGCAGTATTTT. Its translation is CASSSPGSRSGQYF.

This clonotype has at least ten counts. This sequence joins TRBV27 and TRBJ2-1, with 8 bases matching TRBD2. Germline V gene data show CDR1 as MNHEY and CDR2 as SMNVEV (reference sequence). V lost 5 bases and J lost 7; bases outside the gene matches: 7. This CDR3 contains 14 residues. Here the CDR3 reads CASSVSGIGNEQFF. In nucleotides, the CDR3 is TGTGCCAGCAGTGTTAGCGGGATAGGTAATGAGCAGTTCTTC.

Here the CDR3 reads CASTLRGLDEKLFF. The CDR3 coding sequence is TGTGCCAGCACCCTAAGGGGGCTCGATGAAAAACTGTTTTTT. The V and J genes are TRBV28 and TRBJ1-4; 7 positions match TRBD1. The CDR3 runs to 14 residues. The germline V gene encodes CDR1 MDHEN and CDR2 SYDVKM. V was pared by 7 bases and J by 6 bases, with 8 bases of the junction left unmatched. The variable domain in full, with the rest retrieved from reference TRBV28 and TRBJ1-4, is DVKVTQSSRYLVKRTGEKVFLECVQDMDHENMFWYRQDPGLGLRLIYFSYDVKMKEKGDIPEGYSVSREKKERFSLILESASTNQTSMYLCASTLRGLDEKLFFGSGTQLSVL.

This clonotype turned up a few times. The rearrangement links TRBV7-2 to TRBJ2-3; TRBD2 aligns across 10 bases. Germline CDR1 and CDR2: SGHTA and FQGNSA. CDR3 length equals 14 residues. With V trimmed by 5 bases and J by 4 bases, 3 bases remained unmatched. The CDR3 region has the DNA TGTGCCAGCAGCGTTAGCGGGAGGTCAGATACGCAGTATTTT. The encoded protein is CASSVSGRSDTQYF.

This clonotype was seen repeatedly, ten times or more. The chain joins TRBV11-2 to TRBJ2-1; D gene uncertain. Between the trimmed V and J ends, which lost 0 bases and 2 bases, there was a span of 5 bases. The CDR3 has 14 residues. Germline V gene sequence: CDR1 SGHAT, CDR2 FQNNGV. The CDR3 bases are TGTGCCAGCAGCTTAGACTGGGCCTACAATGAGCAGTTCTTC. As protein: CASSLDWAYNEQFF.

This clonotype has ten or more counts. This rearrangement joins TRBV12-3 or TRBV12-4 to TRBJ2-3, with unresolved D. V lost 6 bases and J lost 2, with 9 bases in between. The CDR3 runs 13 residues. The CDR3 loop reads CASRFGITDTQYF. The CDR3 DNA is TGTGCCAGCAGGTTTGGCATCACAGATACGCAGTATTTT.

In its sample, this clonotype was seen many times. J is TRBJ1-5 and V is TRBV20-1; maybe TRBD1 (6 bases). V dropped 6 bases and J dropped 1 base, with 16 bases sitting between them. CDR3 length: 15 amino acids. Germline CDR1 and CDR2: DFQATT and SNEGSKA (reference sequence). The CDR3 nucleotides are TGCAGTGCCGCCCTACAGGGTAAAAGCAATCAGCCCCAGCATTTT. This translates into CSAALQGKSNQPQHF.

This clonotype has a handful of counts. The chain uses TRBV6-1 and TRBJ2-2; D remains ambiguous. This CDR3 is 12 amino acids long. Looked up from germline, CDR1 is MNHNS and CDR2 is SASEGT. With 2 bases removed from V and 5 bases from J, the gap between germline ends came to 3 bases. The CDR3 sequence is CASSELTGELFF. In DNA form, the CDR3 reads TGTGCCAGCAGTGAATTAACCGGGGAGCTGTTTTTT.

This clonotype came up a few times. This chain links TRBV5-4 with TRBJ2-3, with 10 bases matching TRBD1. Germline CDR1 and CDR2: SGHNT and YYREEE (reference sequence). J was trimmed by 4 bases and V by 4 bases; bases with no gene match: 6. There are 15 residues in the CDR3. CDR3: CASSDRTGGADTQYF. CDR3 sequence (DNA): TGTGCCAGCAGCGATCGGACAGGGGGGGCAGATACGCAGTATTTT. Drawing the rest from reference TRBV5-4 and TRBJ2-3, the complete variable domain is ETGVTQSPTHLIKTRGQQVTLRCSSQSGHNTVSWYQQALGQGPQFIFQYYREEENGRGNFPPRFSGLQFPNYSSELNVNALELDDSALYLCASSDRTGGADTQYFGPGTRLTVL.

A remark on this clonotype: The CDR3 does not end in the conserved phenylalanine or tryptophan, so this is likely a read error. The chain employs TRBV7-2 and TRBJ2-7; D is unclear. Between the trimmed V and J ends, which lost 2 bases and 0 bases, there was a span of 11 bases. The CDR3 runs to 15 residues. Germline V gene lookup returns CDR1 SGHTA and CDR2 FQGNSA. CDR3 sequence: CASSLRALSSYEQYL. For the CDR3, the DNA is TGTGCCAGCAGCTTAAGGGCCTTAAGCTCCTACGAGCAGTACTTG.

This clonotype has more than one count but fewer than ten. J is TRBJ1-1 and V is TRBV5-1; 9 bases line up with TRBD1. There are 17 residues in the CDR3. CDR1 and CDR2 (germline): SGHRS, YFSETQ. J was trimmed by 1 base and V by 0 bases; bases with no gene match: 7. The CDR3 here is CASSLGATGGKNTEAFF. The DNA for the CDR3 is TGCGCCAGCAGCTTGGGGGCGACAGGGGGGAAGAACACTGAAGCTTTCTTT.

The chain links TRBV6-1 to TRBJ2-7; D assignment may be TRBD1 or TRBD2 (5 bases each). Per germline, CDR1 MNHNS and CDR2 SASEGT. The CDR3 contains 15 residues. V lost 5 bases and J 2 bases, leaving 16 bases between the germline ends. This CDR3 reads CASSYLGTPTYEQYF. The CDR3, as DNA: TGTGCCAGCAGTTACTTAGGGACGCCCACCTACGAGCAGTACTTC.